This TCR beta chain stems from a study of human T cells and chemical hapten exposure. The study, taken as a whole, reports: DPC sensitization produced no change in TCRs with frequency above 1 in 1000.

This clonotype appeared a few times. Its antigen is currently unknown. Germline loops: CDR1 SQVTM, CDR2 ANQGSEA. This CDR3 has 13 residues. During construction of the library, unique molecular identifiers were attached to individual cDNA molecules for quantitative, reproducible TCR counting. In the authors' methods: Samples held a median of roughly 100,000 TCRs, range about 20,000–690,600. TCRdb independently ran MiXCR on the 5' RACE reads; one entry per CDR3 protein. These V and J calls originate from TCRdb's pipeline instead of the authors' own analysis. Of roughly 110,000 distinct CDR3 sequences in the sample, approximately 20% were seen once. Unfractionated whole blood was the source of the extracted total RNA.

This chain joins TRBV29-1 and TRBJ2-6; the D is unclear. This TCR derives from a human donor in good health. The CDR3 loop reads CSGSFSGANVLTF. The CDR3 nucleotides read TGCAGTGGCAGCTTCTCTGGGGCCAACGTCCTGACTTTC. Together with reference TRBV29-1 and TRBJ2-6, the CDR3 gives the full variable domain: SAVISQKPSRDICQRGTSLTIQCQVDSQVTMMFWYRQQPGQSLTLIATANQGSEATYESGFVIDKFPISRPNLTFSTLTVSNMSPEDSSIYLCSGSFSGANVLTFGAGSRLTVL.